What follows describes a single T cell receptor beta chain. The antigen is not known. The junction differs from germline at one of its ends, possibly a read error. The assay was immunoSEQ multiplex PCR, and TCRdb's table has in-frame clones only and misses some. This table holds thousands of clones, 85% to 90% found once. The length of the CDR3 is 15 residues. Germline assignment: CDR1 SGHTA and CDR2 FQGTGA. These data come from a study of chemoradiotherapy in HPV16-positive cancers. The study, taken as a whole, reports: During treatment, candidate HPV-specific clones and E7-related motifs expanded in tumor.

The rearrangement joins TRBV7-3 to TRBJ2-1; 13 nucleotides agree with TRBD2. This TCR was sampled from a human donor with HPV-associated anogenital cancer. This specimen consisted of tumor tissue, obtained from a patient who underwent chemoradiotherapy. CDR3 sequence reads: CASGLGTSGKNEQFF. The CDR3 DNA sequence: TGTGCCAGCGGCTTAGGGACTAGCGGGAAAAATGAGCAGTTCTTC.